The rows below give T cell receptor beta chains drawn from one sample of a study of T cell responses to AZD1222 COVID-19 vaccine. Only in-frame clones appear in the TCRdb table, and some are missing; sequencing was by immunoSEQ multiplex PCR. The sample yields tens of thousands of clones, more than 60% seen once. Here the sequenced sample was peripheral blood, taken on day 0 of AZD1222 vaccination. The receptors derive from an adult in good health. Each CDR3 is given with its conserved first and last residue. The D gene is left open where the match is weak. Clone size is given for some rows only: seen once, a few or many times, or a class if the clone is expanded.

d_call: TRBD1; clone_size: few; v_call: TRBV5-1; j_call: TRBJ1-6; cdr3_aa: CASSFRQGDSSPLHF
d_call: .; clone_size: .; v_call: TRBV6-1; j_call: TRBJ2-2; cdr3_aa: CASSELRGNTGELFF
d_call: TRBD1; clone_size: .; v_call: TRBV7-9; j_call: TRBJ2-3; cdr3_aa: CASSLSRDRSTDTQYF
d_call: .; clone_size: .; v_call: TRBV6-5; j_call: TRBJ1-1; cdr3_aa: CASSNQMNTEAFF
d_call: TRBD2; clone_size: .; v_call: TRBV6-5; j_call: TRBJ2-2; cdr3_aa: CASNRGGTGELFF
d_call: TRBD2; clone_size: .; v_call: TRBV10-2; j_call: TRBJ2-1; cdr3_aa: CASSETSGGSSYNEQFF
d_call: .; clone_size: .; v_call: TRBV12-5; j_call: TRBJ2-1; cdr3_aa: CASGSGPTNEQFF
d_call: .; clone_size: .; v_call: TRBV24-1; j_call: TRBJ2-5; cdr3_aa: CATSDLRTNQETQYF
d_call: .; clone_size: .; v_call: TRBV20-1; j_call: TRBJ2-1; cdr3_aa: CSARRVSEQFF
d_call: TRBD2; clone_size: .; v_call: TRBV7-2; j_call: TRBJ2-3; cdr3_aa: CASSATLAGPYTDTQYF
d_call: .; clone_size: .; v_call: TRBV4-2; j_call: TRBJ2-6; cdr3_aa: CASSQDLSGDHSGANVLTF
d_call: .; clone_size: .; v_call: TRBV2; j_call: TRBJ1-2; cdr3_aa: CASSGETYGYTF
d_call: .; clone_size: few; v_call: TRBV6-5; j_call: TRBJ1-2; cdr3_aa: CATRKDGANYGYTF
d_call: TRBD1; clone_size: medium-sized; v_call: TRBV6-5; j_call: TRBJ2-3; cdr3_aa: CAGMAGTDPDTQYF
d_call: .; clone_size: .; v_call: TRBV6-5; j_call: TRBJ1-1; cdr3_aa: CASSYGRGRLNTEAFF
d_call: .; clone_size: .; v_call: TRBV4-1; j_call: TRBJ1-6; cdr3_aa: CASSPRTDYNSPLHF
d_call: .; clone_size: .; v_call: TRBV7-2; j_call: TRBJ2-7; cdr3_aa: CASSFGSTYEQYF
d_call: .; clone_size: few; v_call: TRBV11-2; j_call: TRBJ2-7; cdr3_aa: CASSSWGAGGPDPYEQYF
d_call: .; clone_size: .; v_call: TRBV9; j_call: TRBJ2-1; cdr3_aa: CASSTGDRSENEQFF
d_call: .; clone_size: few; v_call: TRBV28; j_call: TRBJ1-2; cdr3_aa: CASRDRDYGYTF
d_call: .; clone_size: few; v_call: TRBV7-9; j_call: TRBJ1-2; cdr3_aa: CASSPREGTYGYTF
d_call: TRBD1; clone_size: .; v_call: TRBV16; j_call: TRBJ2-3; cdr3_aa: CASSHLDRGPDTQYF
d_call: .; clone_size: once; v_call: TRBV5-6; j_call: TRBJ1-4; cdr3_aa: CASRGAGNDEKLFF
d_call: .; clone_size: .; v_call: TRBV11-1; j_call: TRBJ2-1; cdr3_aa: CASSRYGGTYNEQFF
d_call: .; clone_size: .; v_call: TRBV5-8; j_call: TRBJ2-2; cdr3_aa: CASSLVWGATGELFF
d_call: .; clone_size: .; v_call: TRBV6-5; j_call: TRBJ1-1; cdr3_aa: CASSYSRVNTEAFF
d_call: .; clone_size: few; v_call: TRBV2; j_call: TRBJ2-2; cdr3_aa: CASSEGLLTGELFF
d_call: .; clone_size: .; v_call: TRBV29-1; j_call: TRBJ1-2; cdr3_aa: CSVEEALTGYGYTF